A single T cell receptor beta chain is shown here with its context. Its antigen is unidentified. This record comes from a study of OX40 agonist ivuxolimab in advanced cancers. About the study: In this cohort, patients received ivuxolimab, an agonistic anti-OX40 (CD134) antibody. Study conclusions and caveats: Antigen specificity was not determined for the expanded peripheral T cells.

Drawing of blood for sampling happened at baseline, at cycle 4 day 1, and at cycle 7 day 1. Generated by immunoSEQ multiplex PCR, the TCRdb table keeps only in-frame clones and is missing some. The table has 80,000 to 100,000 clones, approximately 90% seen once; the top ten hold 0.8% to 1%. This CDR3 is 12 amino acids long. The germline V gene has CDR1 GTSNPN and CDR2 SVGIG (reference sequence). V was pared by 3 bases and J by 7 bases, with 12 bases between. The source is an adult with an advanced solid tumor such as melanoma, head and neck, liver or kidney cancer. The sample consisted of CD4+ or CD8+ T cells sorted from blood, taken in a trial of the OX40 agonist ivuxolimab. V and J are TRBV30 and TRBJ1-2; TRBD1 might be the D (5 bases). The DNA for the CDR3 is TGTGCCTGGAGGGATCAGGGAAGTGGCTACACCTTC. Residues: CAWRDQGSGYTF.